This T cell receptor (beta chain) comes out of a study of identical twins. Looked up from germline, CDR1 is MDHEN and CDR2 is SYDVKM. This CDR3 has 14 amino acids. V was clipped by 5 bases and J by 2 bases, with 11 bases between them. Findings and limits, study-wide: Whereas memory repertoires showed no such difference, abundant cord blood beta clonotypes carried fewer insertions.

TCRdb re-called the 5' RACE reads through MiXCR, storing one row per CDR3 protein. The table shows 450,000 or so distinct CDR3 sequences, with 20% to 25% occurring only once. As for this clonotype: What it recognizes is unknown.

This same sample was also part of a study on T cells expressing NK-cell markers. That work states: The eight sequenced donors comprised seven who were HCMV-seropositive and one who was seronegative. These clonotypes additionally ranked first within the CD3+CD56-NKG2C+ fraction of a few donors. There remained a lack of clarity about HCMV specificity of expanded NKG2C+ T cell clones.

The clonotype originates from a woman aged 18 to 35 in good health. The sequencing sample was made of CD4+ T cells sorted from blood. The chain couples TRBV28 to TRBJ2-3, with D possibly being TRBD1 or TRBD2 (6 bases each). The CDR3 loop is CASSRGHATDTQYF. CDR3 bases: TGTGCCAGCAGTCGGGGGCATGCCACAGATACGCAGTATTTT.